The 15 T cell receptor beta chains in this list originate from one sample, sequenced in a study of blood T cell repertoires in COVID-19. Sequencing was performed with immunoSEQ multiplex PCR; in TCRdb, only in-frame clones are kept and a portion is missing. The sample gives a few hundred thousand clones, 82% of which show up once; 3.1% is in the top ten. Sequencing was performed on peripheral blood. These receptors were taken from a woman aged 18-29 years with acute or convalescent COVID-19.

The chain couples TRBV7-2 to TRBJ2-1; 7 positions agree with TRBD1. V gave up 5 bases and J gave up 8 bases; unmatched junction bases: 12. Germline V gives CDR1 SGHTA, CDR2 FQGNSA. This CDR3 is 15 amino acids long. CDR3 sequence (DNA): TGTGCCAGCAGCCACTGGGCAGGGGGTCTGGATGAGCAGTTCTTC. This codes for CASSHWAGGLDEQFF. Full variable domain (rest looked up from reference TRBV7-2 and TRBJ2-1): GAGVSQSPSNKVTEKGKDVELRCDPISGHTALYWYRQSLGQGLEFLIYFQGNSAPDKSGLPSDRFSAERTGGSVSTLTIQRTQQEDSAVYLCASSHWAGGLDEQFFGPGTRLTVL.

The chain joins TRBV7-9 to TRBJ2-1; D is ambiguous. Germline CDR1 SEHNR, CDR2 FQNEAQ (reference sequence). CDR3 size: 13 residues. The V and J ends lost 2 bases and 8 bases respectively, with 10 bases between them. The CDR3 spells CASSLPRFHEQFF. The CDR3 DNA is TGTGCCAGCAGCTTACCTAGGTTCCATGAGCAGTTCTTC.

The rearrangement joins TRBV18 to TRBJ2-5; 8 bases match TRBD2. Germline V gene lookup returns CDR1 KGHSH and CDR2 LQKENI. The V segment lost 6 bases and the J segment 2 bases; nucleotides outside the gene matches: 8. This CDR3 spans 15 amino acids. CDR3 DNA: TGTGCCAGCTCCCCTGGGACTAGGTATCAAGAGACCCAGTACTTC. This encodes CASSPGTRYQETQYF.

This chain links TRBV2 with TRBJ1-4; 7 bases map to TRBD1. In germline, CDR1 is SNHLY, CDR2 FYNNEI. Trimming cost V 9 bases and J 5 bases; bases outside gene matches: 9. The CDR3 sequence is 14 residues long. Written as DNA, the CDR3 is TGTGCCAGTACTACGGACAGGCTGAATGAAAAACTGTTTTTT. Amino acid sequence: CASTTDRLNEKLFF.

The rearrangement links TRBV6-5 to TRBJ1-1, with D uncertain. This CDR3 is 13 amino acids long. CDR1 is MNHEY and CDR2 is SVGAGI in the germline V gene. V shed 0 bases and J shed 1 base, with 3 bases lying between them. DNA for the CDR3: TGTGCCAGCAGTTACTCGAGGAACACTGAAGCTTTCTTT. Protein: CASSYSRNTEAFF.

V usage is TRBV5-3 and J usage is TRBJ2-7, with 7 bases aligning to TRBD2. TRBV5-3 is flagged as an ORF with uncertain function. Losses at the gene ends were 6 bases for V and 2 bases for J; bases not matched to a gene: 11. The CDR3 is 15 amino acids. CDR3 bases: TGTGCCAGAACCTGTTCAAGCGGGAAAACCTACGAGCAGTACTTC. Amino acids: CARTCSSGKTYEQYF.

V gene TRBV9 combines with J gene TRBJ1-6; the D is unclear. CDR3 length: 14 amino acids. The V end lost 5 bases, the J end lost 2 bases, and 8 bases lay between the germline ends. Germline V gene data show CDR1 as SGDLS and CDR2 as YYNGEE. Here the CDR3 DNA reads TGTGCCAGCAGTGAACACACCTATAATTCACCCCTCCACTTT. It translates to CASSEHTYNSPLHF. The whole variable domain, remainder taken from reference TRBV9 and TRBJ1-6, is DSGVTQTPKHLITATGQRVTLRCSPRSGDLSVYWYQQSLDQGLQFLIQYYNGEERAKGNILERFSAQQFPDLHSELNLSSLELGDSALYFCASSEHTYNSPLHFGNGTRLTVT.

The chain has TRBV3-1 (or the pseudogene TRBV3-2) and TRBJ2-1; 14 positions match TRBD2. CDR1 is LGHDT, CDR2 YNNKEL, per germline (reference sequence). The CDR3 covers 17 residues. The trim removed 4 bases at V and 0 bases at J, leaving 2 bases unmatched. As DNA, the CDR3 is TGTGCCAGCAGCCCCGGACTAGCGGGAGGCTCCTACAATGAGCAGTTCTTC. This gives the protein CASSPGLAGGSYNEQFF.

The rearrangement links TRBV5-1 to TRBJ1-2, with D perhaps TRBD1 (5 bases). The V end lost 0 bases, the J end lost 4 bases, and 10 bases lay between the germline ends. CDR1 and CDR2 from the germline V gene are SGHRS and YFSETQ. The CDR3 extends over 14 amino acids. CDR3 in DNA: TGCGCCAGCAGCTTGGAAGGGGCGCTCTATGGCTACACCTTC. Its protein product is CASSLEGALYGYTF.

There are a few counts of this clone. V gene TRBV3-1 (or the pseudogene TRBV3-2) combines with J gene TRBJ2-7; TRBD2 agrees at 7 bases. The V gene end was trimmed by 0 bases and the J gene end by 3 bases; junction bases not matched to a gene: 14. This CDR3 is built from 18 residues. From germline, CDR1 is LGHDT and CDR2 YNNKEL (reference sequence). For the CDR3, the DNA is TGTGCCAGCAGCCAAGATCATAGTAGGCGGGAGCTATTCTACGAGCAGTACTTC. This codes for CASSQDHSRRELFYEQYF.

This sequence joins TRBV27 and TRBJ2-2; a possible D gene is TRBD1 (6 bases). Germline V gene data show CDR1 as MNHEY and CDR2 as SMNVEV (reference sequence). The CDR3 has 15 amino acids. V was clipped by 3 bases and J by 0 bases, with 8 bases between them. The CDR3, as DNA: TGTGCCAGCAGTTTTCCAGGGGCGAACACCGGGGAGCTGTTTTTT. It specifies CASSFPGANTGELFF.

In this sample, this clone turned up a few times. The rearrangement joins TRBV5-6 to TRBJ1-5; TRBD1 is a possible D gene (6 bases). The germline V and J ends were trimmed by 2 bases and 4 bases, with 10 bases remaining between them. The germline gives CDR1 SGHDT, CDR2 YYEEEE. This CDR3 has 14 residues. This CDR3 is CASSFGTLNQPQHF. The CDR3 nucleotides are TGTGCCAGCAGCTTTGGGACACTTAATCAGCCCCAGCATTTT. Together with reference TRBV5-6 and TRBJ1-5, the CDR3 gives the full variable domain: DAGVTQSPTHLIKTRGQQVTLRCSPKSGHDTVSWYQQALGQGPQFIFQYYEEEERQRGNFPDRFSGHQFPNYSSELNVNALLLGDSALYLCASSFGTLNQPQHFGDGTRLSIL.

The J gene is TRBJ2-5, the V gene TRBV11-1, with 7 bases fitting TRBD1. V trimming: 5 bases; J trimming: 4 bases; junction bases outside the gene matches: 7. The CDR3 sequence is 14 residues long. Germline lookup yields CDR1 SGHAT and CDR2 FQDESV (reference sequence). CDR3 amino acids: CASSRGHRVETQYF. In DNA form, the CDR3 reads TGTGCCAGCAGCAGGGGGCACAGGGTAGAGACCCAGTACTTC.

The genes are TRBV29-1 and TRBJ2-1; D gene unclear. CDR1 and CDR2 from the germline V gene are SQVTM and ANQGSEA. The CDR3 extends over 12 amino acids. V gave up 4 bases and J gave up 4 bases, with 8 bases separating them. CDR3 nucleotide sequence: TGCAGCGTTGTTCCGGTTTACAATGAGCAGTTCTTC. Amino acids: CSVVPVYNEQFF.

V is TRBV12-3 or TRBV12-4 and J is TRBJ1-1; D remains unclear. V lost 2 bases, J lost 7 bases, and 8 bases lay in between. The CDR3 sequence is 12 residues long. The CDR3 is CASSLRGFEAFF. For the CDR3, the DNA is TGTGCCAGCAGTTTAAGAGGGTTTGAAGCTTTCTTT.